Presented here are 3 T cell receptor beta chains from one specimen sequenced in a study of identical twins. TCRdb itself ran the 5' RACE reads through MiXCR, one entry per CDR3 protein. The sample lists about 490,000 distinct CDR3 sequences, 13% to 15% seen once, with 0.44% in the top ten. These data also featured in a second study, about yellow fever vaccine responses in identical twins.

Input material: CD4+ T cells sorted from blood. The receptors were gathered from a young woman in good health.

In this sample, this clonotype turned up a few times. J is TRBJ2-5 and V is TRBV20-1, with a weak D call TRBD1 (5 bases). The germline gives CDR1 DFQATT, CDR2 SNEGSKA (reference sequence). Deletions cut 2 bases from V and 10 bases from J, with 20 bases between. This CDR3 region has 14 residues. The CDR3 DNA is TGCAGTGCTAGATTGGACACTGCCCGTTGGGGCCAGTACTTC. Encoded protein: CSARLDTARWGQYF.

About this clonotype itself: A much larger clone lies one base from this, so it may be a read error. CDR3 amino acids: CASCFDTLAAGGETQYF. The CDR3 coding sequence is TGTGCCAGCTGTTTTGACACCCTAGCGGCTGGGGGAGAGACCCAGTACTTC. This chain connects TRBV12-3 or TRBV12-4 to TRBJ2-5; TRBD2 agrees at 7 bases. CDR3 length equals 17 residues.

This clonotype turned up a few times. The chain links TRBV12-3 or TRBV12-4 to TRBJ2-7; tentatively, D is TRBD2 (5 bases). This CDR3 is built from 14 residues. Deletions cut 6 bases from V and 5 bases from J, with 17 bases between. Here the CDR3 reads CASSPGEGLDEQYF. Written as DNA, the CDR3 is TGTGCCAGCAGCCCAGGCGAGGGTCTCGACGAGCAGTACTTC.